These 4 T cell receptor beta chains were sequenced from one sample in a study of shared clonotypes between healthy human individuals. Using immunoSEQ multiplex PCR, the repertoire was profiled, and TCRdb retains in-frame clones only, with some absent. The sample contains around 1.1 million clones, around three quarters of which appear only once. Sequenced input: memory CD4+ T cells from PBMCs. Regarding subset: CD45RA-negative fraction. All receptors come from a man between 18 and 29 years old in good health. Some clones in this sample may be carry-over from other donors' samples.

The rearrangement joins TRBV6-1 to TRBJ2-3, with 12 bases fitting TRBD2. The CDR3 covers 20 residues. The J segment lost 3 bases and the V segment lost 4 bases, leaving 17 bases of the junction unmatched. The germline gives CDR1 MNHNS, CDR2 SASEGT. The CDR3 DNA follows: TGTGCCAGCAGTGCCCCTACGAGACTAGCGGGAGAAATAGGTACAGATACGCAGTATTTT. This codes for CASSAPTRLAGEIGTDTQYF.

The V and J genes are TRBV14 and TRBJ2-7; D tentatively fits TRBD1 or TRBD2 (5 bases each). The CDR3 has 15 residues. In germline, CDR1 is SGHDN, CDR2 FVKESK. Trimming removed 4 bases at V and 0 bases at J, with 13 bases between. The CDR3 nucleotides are TGTGCCAGCAGCCGAATGGACACTAGCTCCTACGAGCAGTACTTC. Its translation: CASSRMDTSSYEQYF.

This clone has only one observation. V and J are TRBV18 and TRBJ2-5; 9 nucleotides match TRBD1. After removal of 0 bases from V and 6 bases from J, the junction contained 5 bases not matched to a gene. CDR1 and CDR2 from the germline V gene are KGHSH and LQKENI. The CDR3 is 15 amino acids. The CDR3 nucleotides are TGTGCCAGCTCACCACCAGGGACAGGGAGACAGACCCAGTACTTC. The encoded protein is CASSPPGTGRQTQYF.

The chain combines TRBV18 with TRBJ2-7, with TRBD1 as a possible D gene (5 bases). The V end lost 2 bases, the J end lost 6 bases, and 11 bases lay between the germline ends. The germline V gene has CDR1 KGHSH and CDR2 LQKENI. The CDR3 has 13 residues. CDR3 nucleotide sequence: TGTGCCAGCTCACCAAACCAGGGATCCGAGCAGTACTTC. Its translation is CASSPNQGSEQYF. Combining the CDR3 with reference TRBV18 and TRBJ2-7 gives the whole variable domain NAGVMQNPRHLVRRRGQEARLRCSPMKGHSHVYWYRQLPEEGLKFMVYLQKENIIDESGMPKERFSAEFPKEGPSILRIQQVVRGDSAAYFCASSPNQGSEQYFGPGTRLTVT.